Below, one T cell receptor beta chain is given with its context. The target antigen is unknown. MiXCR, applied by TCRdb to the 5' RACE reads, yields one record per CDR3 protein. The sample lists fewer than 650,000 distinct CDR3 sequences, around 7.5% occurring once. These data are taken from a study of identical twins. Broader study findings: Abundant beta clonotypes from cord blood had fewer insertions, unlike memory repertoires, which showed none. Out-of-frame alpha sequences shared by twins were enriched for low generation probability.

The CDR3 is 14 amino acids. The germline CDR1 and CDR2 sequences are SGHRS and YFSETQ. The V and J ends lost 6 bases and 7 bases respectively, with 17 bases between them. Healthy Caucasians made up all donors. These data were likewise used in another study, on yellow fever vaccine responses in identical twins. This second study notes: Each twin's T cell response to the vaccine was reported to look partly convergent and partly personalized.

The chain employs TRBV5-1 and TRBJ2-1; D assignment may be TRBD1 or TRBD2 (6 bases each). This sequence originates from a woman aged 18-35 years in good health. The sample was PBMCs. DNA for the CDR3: TGCGCCAGCACCCCCCCTGGAGGGGGGAATGAGCAGTTCTTC. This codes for CASTPPGGGNEQFF.